This T cell receptor beta chain was captured in a study of blood T cell repertoires in COVID-19 (dated by TCRdb to about 2020). About the full investigation: Samples from collaborators originated in the United States, Italy and Spain and spanned both the acute and convalescent phases of COVID-19. The material from the prospective study consisted of cDNA or gDNA derived from T cells, B-cell-depleted T cells, or PBMCs. The dataset comprised deeply sampled blood TCRbeta repertoires from subjects exposed to, actively infected with, or recovered from COVID-19. A freely available public database, intended as a resource for researchers studying the immune response to SARS-CoV-2, is where the repertoires were released. Samples were obtained from the ongoing ImmuneRACE study (first 160 participants) and from over a thousand subjects provided by 6 global collaborators. A de-identified subject ID, COVID-19 status, age in years and sex were almost always included in the sample metadata. HLA class I and class II types, where available, came from metadata supplied by the sample provider rather than from assay-based typing. The study at large found these results: Clinical and demographic metadata were provided uncurated, with the amount varying by source and participant.

The germline V gene supplies CDR1 SNHLY and CDR2 FYNNEI. The CDR3 sequence holds 15 residues, the cysteine and phenylalanine included. The sequence is cut down to CDR3 DNA, 45 bases in frame from base 1. The junction carries 18 bases between V and J, which are trimmed by 7 bases and 5 bases respectively. At one collaborating source in Seattle, patients were enrolled during active infection and were followed longitudinally through the course of disease. Whole blood was collected in K2EDTA tubes by collaborating institutions according to the institutions' own protocols. For TCRbeta analysis, collaborators shipped samples in one of three forms: frozen whole blood, isolated PBMCs, or DNA extracted from either of those sample types. Concerning this clone itself: It has no known antigen specificity. No per-base quality is available; no much larger clone lies one base away.

TCRbeta CDR3 regions were amplified from genomic DNA by means of the immunoSEQ Assay, a bias-controlled multiplex PCR. The study's own analysis went as follows. Within the assay, amplification of reference gene primers was used to estimate how many nucleated cells each sample contained. To quantify the absolute abundance of each unique TCRbeta CDR3 rearrangement, sequence reads were collapsed and filtered. For each sample, productive Simpson clonality was calculated by taking the square root of Simpson's diversity index across productive rearrangements. TCRdb holds this immuneACCESS table with in-frame rearrangements only. Some clones are missing; in checked studies, unresolved V genes explain under half, and the rest has no known cause. That table supplies the V and J calls and clone size; D and trimming were determined from the DNA. A total of approximately 480,000 clones appear in this sample, 75% to 90% of them only once. The ten largest clones take up roughly 0.92% of the sample.

Input material: peripheral blood. The TCR originated in a man younger than 30 with COVID-19, enrolled during active disease. The chain joins TRBV2 to TRBJ2-1, and TRBD1 may be the D gene, going by 5 matching bases. Here the CDR3 is given as CASKSSQAGNNEQFF. The DNA sequence is given as TGTGCCAGCAAATCTAGTCAAGCAGGGAACAATGAGCAGTTCTTC.